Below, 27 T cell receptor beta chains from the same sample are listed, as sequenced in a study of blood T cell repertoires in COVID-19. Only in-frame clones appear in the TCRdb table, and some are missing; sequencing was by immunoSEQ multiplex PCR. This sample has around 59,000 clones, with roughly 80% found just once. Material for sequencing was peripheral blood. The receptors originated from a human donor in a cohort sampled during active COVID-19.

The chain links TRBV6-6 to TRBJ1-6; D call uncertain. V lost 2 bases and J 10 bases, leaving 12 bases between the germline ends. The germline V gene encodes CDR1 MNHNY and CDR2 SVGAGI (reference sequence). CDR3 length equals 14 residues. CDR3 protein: CASSYEAAGSPLHF. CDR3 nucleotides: TGTGCCAGCAGTTACGAGGCCGCCGGGTCACCCCTCCACTTT.

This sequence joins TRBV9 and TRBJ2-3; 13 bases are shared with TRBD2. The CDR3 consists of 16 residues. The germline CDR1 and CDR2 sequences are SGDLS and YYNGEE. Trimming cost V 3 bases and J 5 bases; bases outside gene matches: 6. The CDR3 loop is CASSGGLAGYGDTQYF. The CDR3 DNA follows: TGTGCCAGCAGCGGGGGACTAGCGGGATACGGAGATACGCAGTATTTT.

The CDR3 DNA is TGTGCCAGCAGTGAGGAACAGGGGCCGAACACTGAAGCTTTCTTT. Translated: CASSEEQGPNTEAFF. The rearrangement joins TRBV2 to TRBJ1-1; 7 bases fit TRBD1. The germline CDR1 and CDR2 sequences are SNHLY and FYNNEI. J gave up 1 base and V 3 bases, and 5 bases lay outside the gene matches. This CDR3 region has 15 residues.

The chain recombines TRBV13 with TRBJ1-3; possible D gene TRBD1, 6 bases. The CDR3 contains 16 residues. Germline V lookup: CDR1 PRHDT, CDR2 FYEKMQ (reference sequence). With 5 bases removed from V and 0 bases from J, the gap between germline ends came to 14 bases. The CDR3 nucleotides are TGTGCCAGCAGCCGCCGACAGGTCCTCTCTGGAAACACCATATATTTT. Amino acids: CASSRRQVLSGNTIYF.

The CDR3 coding sequence is TGTGCCAGCAGTTTGAGTTTGACCGGGGAGCTGTTTTTT. Amino acids: CASSLSLTGELFF. The chain is built from TRBV12-3 or TRBV12-4 and TRBJ2-2; D is undetermined. Trimming pared 3 bases from V and 5 bases from J, leaving 7 bases between. The CDR3 length is 13 residues.

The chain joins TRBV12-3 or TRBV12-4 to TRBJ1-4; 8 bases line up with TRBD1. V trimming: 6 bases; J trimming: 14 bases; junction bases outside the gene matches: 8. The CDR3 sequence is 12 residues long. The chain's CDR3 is CASSVRQGRLFF. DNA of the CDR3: TGTGCCAGCAGCGTTAGACAGGGGAGGCTGTTTTTT.

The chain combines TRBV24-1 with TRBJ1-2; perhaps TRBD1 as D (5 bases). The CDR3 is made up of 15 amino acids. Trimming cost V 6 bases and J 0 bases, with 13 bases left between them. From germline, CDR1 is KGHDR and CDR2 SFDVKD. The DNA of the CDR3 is TGTGCCACCAGTCAGGGCAAAGGGTCTAACTATGGCTACACCTTC. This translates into CATSQGKGSNYGYTF.

This chain's CDR3 is CASSLGSGDYNEQFF. The CDR3 region has the DNA TGTGCCAGCAGCTTAGGTAGCGGGGATTACAATGAGCAGTTCTTC. The genes are TRBV7-2 and TRBJ2-1; 8 nucleotides match TRBD2. Germline V gene data show CDR1 as SGHTA and CDR2 as FQGNSA. V trimming: 1 base; J trimming: 4 bases; junction bases outside the gene matches: 3. The CDR3 extends over 15 amino acids.

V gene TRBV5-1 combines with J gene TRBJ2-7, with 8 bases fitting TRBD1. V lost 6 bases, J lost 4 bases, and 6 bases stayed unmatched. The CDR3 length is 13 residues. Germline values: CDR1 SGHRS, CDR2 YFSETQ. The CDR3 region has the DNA TGCGCCAGCAAACCAGGGGGCGCGTACGAGCAGTACTTC. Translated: CASKPGGAYEQYF.

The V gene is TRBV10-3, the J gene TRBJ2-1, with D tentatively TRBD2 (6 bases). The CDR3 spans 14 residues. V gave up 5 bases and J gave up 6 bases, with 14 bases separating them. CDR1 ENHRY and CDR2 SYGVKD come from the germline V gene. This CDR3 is CAISSGTEGNEQFF. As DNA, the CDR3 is TGTGCCATCAGTTCCGGGACGGAGGGCAATGAGCAGTTCTTC.

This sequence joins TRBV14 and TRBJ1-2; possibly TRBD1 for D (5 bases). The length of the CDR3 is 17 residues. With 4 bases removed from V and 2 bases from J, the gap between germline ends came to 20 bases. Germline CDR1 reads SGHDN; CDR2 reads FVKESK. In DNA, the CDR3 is TGTGCCAGCAGCCGATGGCAGGGAAATCTATCCAACTATGGCTACACCTTC. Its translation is CASSRWQGNLSNYGYTF.

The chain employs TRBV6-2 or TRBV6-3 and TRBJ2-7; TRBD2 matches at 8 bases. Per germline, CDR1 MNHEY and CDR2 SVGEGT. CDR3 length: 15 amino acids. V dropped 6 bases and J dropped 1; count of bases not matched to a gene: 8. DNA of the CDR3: TGTGCCAGCAGCCTACCCGGCGGGGGGTCCTACGAGCAGTACTTC. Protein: CASSLPGGGSYEQYF.

The CDR3 region has the DNA TGTGCCAGCAGCGCAAACAGGGTGGTTGGAGGGGAGCTGTTTTTT. This codes for CASSANRVVGGELFF. J is TRBJ2-2 and V is TRBV9; TRBD1 is a possible D gene (6 bases). V was trimmed by 3 bases and J by 8 bases, leaving 17 bases between them. Germline V gives CDR1 SGDLS, CDR2 YYNGEE. This CDR3 has 15 amino acids. Drawing the rest from reference TRBV9 and TRBJ2-2, the complete variable domain is DSGVTQTPKHLITATGQRVTLRCSPRSGDLSVYWYQQSLDQGLQFLIQYYNGEERAKGNILERFSAQQFPDLHSELNLSSLELGDSALYFCASSANRVVGGELFFGEGSRLTVL.

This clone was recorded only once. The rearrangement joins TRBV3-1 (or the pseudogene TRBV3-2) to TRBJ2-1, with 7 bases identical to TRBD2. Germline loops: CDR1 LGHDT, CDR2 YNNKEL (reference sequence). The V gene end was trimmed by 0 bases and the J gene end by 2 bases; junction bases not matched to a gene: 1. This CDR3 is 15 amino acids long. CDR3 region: CASSQELATYNEQFF. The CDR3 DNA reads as TGTGCCAGCAGCCAAGAACTAGCGACCTACAATGAGCAGTTCTTC.

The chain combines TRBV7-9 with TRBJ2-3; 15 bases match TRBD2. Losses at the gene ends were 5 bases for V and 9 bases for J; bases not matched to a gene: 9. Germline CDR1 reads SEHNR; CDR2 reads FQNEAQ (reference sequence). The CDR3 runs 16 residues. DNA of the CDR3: TGTGCCAGCAGCGACAGGGGACTAGCGGGAGGAAGAACGCAGTATTTT. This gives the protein CASSDRGLAGGRTQYF.

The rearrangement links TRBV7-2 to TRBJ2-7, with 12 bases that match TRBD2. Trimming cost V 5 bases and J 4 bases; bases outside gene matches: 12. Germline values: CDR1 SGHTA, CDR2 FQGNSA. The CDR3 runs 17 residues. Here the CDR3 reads CASSPTQTSGRKYEQYF. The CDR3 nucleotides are TGTGCCAGCAGCCCAACACAAACTAGCGGGAGGAAATACGAGCAGTACTTC.

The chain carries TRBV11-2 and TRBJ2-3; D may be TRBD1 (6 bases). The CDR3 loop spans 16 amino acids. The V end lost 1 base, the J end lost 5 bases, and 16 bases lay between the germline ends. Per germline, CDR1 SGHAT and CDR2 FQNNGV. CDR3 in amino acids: CASSLGGQGNRDTQYF. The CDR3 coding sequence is TGTGCCAGCAGCTTAGGTGGGCAGGGGAACAGAGATACGCAGTATTTT.

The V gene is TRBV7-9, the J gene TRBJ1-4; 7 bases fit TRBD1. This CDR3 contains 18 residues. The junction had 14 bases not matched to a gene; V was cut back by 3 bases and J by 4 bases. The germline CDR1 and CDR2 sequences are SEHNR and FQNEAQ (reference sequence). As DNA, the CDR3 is TGTGCCAGCAGCTTTGAAGCTTTAATGGGGACAGTTAATGAAAAACTGTTTTTT. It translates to CASSFEALMGTVNEKLFF.

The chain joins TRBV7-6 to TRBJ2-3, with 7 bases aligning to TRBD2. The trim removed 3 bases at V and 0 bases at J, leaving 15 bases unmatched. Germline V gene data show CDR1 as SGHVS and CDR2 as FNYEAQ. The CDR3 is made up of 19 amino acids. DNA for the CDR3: TGTGCCAGCAGCTTGCCGAGGGGTCTAGCGGTGGCTAGCACAGATACGCAGTATTTT. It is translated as CASSLPRGLAVASTDTQYF.

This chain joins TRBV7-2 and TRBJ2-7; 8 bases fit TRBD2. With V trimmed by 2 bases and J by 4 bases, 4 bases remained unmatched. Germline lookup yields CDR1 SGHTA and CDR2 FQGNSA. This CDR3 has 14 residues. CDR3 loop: CASSLYGRGYEQYF. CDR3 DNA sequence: TGTGCCAGCAGCTTATACGGGAGGGGGTACGAGCAGTACTTC.

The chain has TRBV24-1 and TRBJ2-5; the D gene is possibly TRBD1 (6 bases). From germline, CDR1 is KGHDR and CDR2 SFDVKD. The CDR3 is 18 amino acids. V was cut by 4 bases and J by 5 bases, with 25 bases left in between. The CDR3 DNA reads TGTGCCACCAGTGACCCTTCAGGACAGAAAACCTGGGGGGAGACCCAGTACTTC. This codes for CATSDPSGQKTWGETQYF.

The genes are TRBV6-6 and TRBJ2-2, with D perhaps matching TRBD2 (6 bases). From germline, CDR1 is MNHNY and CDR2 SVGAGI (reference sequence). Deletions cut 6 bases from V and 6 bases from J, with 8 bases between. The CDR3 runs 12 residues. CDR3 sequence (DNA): TGTGCCAGCAGGCCGGGAGCCGGGGAGCTGTTTTTT. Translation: CASRPGAGELFF.

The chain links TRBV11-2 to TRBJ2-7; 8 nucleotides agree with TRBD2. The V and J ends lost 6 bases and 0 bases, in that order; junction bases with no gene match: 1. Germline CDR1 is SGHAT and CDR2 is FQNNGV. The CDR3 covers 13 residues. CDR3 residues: CASRSGSSYEQYF. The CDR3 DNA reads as TGTGCCAGCAGAAGCGGGAGCTCCTACGAGCAGTACTTC.

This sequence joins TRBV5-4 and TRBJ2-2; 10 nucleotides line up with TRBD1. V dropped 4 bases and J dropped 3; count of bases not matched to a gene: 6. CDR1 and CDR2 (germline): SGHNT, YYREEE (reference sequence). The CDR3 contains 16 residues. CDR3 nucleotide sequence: TGTGCCAGCAGCAGGTGGGACAGGGGCGACACCGGGGAGCTGTTTTTT. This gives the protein CASSRWDRGDTGELFF.

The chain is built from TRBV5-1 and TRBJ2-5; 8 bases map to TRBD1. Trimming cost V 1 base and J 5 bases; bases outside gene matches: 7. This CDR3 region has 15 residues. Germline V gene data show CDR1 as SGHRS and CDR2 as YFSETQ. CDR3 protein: CASSLSRTGMETQYF. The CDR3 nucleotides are TGCGCCAGCAGCTTGAGTCGGACAGGGATGGAGACCCAGTACTTC.

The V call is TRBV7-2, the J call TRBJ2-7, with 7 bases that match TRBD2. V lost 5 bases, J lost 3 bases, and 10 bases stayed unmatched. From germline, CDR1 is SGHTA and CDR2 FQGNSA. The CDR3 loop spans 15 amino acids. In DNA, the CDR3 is TGTGCCAGCAGCCGTCCGGTGGGCGGGAGCTACGAGCAGTACTTC. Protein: CASSRPVGGSYEQYF. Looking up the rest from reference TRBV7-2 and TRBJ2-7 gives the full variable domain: GAGVSQSPSNKVTEKGKDVELRCDPISGHTALYWYRQSLGQGLEFLIYFQGNSAPDKSGLPSDRFSAERTGGSVSTLTIQRTQQEDSAVYLCASSRPVGGSYEQYFGPGTRLTVT.

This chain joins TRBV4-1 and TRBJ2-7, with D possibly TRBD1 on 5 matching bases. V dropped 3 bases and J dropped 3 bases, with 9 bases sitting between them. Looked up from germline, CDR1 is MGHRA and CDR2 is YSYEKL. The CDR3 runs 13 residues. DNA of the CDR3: TGCGCCAGCAGCCACACGACAGACTACGAGCAGTACTTC. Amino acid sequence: CASSHTTDYEQYF.